The 3 T cell receptor beta chains below were found in one sample sequenced in a study of control samples from healthy donors and cancer patients (dated by TCRdb to 2018 to 2021). Receptors were amplified or captured by the immunoSEQ multiplex PCR assay. The immuneACCESS repertoire file appears here via TCRdb, limited to in-frame rearrangements. These files lack a portion of the clones; in checked studies, under half of the deficit traces to unresolved V genes, and the cause of the others is not known. The sample table contains 150,000 to 200,000 clones; only one count was recorded for 90% of them. The ten largest clonotypes hold around 1.5% of the sample. The material sequenced was blood. These receptors were collected from a woman between 45 and 65 years old in good health.

The chain recombines TRBV4-3 with TRBJ1-4; the match to TRBD1 covers 8 bases. Per the germline V gene, CDR1 is LGHNA and CDR2 is YSLEER. Trimming at V came to 1 base and at J to 6 bases, leaving 7 bases not matched to a gene. This CDR3 spans 16 amino acids. The CDR3 loop reads CASSQGWTGFDEKLFF. Here the CDR3 DNA reads TGCGCCAGCAGCCAAGGATGGACAGGGTTCGATGAAAAACTGTTTTTT.

The genes are TRBV28 and TRBJ2-2; perhaps TRBD2 as D (5 bases). The CDR3 has 15 amino acids. Germline CDR1 reads MDHEN; CDR2 reads SYDVKM. The germline V and J ends were trimmed by 8 bases and 6 bases, with 19 bases remaining between them. DNA for the CDR3: TGTGCCAGCGGCCAGATGAAAGGAGCGGCCGGGGAGCTGTTTTTT. This codes for CASGQMKGAAGELFF. The complete variable domain, with remaining parts taken from reference TRBV28 and TRBJ2-2, reads DVKVTQSSRYLVKRTGEKVFLECVQDMDHENMFWYRQDPGLGLRLIYFSYDVKMKEKGDIPEGYSVSREKKERFSLILESASTNQTSMYLCASGQMKGAAGELFFGEGSRLTVL.

The sample holds one count of this clone. The rearrangement links TRBV6-1 to TRBJ2-7, with D maybe TRBD1 (6 bases). V was pared by 3 bases and J by 7 bases, with 13 bases between. Germline assignment: CDR1 MNHNS and CDR2 SASEGT. The CDR3 consists of 13 residues. CDR3 DNA: TGTGCCAGCAGTGATACAGGGTTGGGGGAGCAGTACTTC. It is translated as CASSDTGLGEQYF.